The 20 T cell receptor beta chains below come from one sample, sequenced in a study of a mutant IDH1 vaccine in newly diagnosed glioma. Time point reported: week 47, end of study. Mutant IDH1 20-mer peptide, at 300 ug, made up each vaccine dose, with topical imiquimod. Repertoires were generated with immunoSEQ multiplex PCR, while TCRdb's copy carries only in-frame clones and drops some. The sample contains 40,000 to 45,000 clones, approximately 86% of which appear only once. Their antigens remain unidentified. This specimen consisted of PBMCs, obtained from a glioma patient whose treatment included an IDH1 peptide vaccine. The receptor source for this set is a man aged 18 to 30 with glioma. Some clones in this sample may be carry-over from other donors' samples.

This chain uses TRBV7-9 with TRBJ2-7; D is perhaps TRBD2 (6 bases). The CDR3 sequence is 16 residues long. V was cut by 3 bases and J by 3 bases, with 18 bases left in between. CDR1 is SEHNR and CDR2 is FQNEAQ in the germline V gene (reference sequence). CDR3 sequence: CASSLEGGLGGYEQYF. The CDR3 DNA reads as TGTGCCAGCAGCTTGGAGGGCGGGTTGGGAGGCTACGAGCAGTACTTC.

The CDR3, as DNA: TGTGCCAGCAGCTTGATAAGCGAAGGCTACACCTTC. It translates to CASSLISEGYTF. V is TRBV5-4 and J is TRBJ1-2; D is unresolved. The germline V gene encodes CDR1 SGHNT and CDR2 YYREEE (reference sequence). Trimming took off 1 base at V and 8 bases at J, with 9 bases between the two ends. CDR3 size: 12 residues.

V is TRBV4-3 and J is TRBJ1-5; the D gene is possibly TRBD1 (5 bases). Germline-derived CDR1 and CDR2 are LGHNA and YSLEER. This CDR3 has 15 amino acids. The V and J ends lost 0 bases and 4 bases respectively, with 10 bases between them. The CDR3 loop is CASSQDRTSNQPQHF. The CDR3 DNA is TGCGCCAGCAGCCAAGATAGGACAAGTAATCAGCCCCAGCATTTT.

The V and J genes are TRBV19 and TRBJ2-1, with no clear D. V lost 10 bases, J lost 4 bases, and 8 bases lay in between. Germline CDR1 reads LNHDA; CDR2 reads SQIVND (reference sequence). The CDR3 is 11 amino acids. The CDR3 nucleotides read TGTGCCACTGAAATATACAATGAGCAGTTCTTC. This gives the protein CATEIYNEQFF.

V usage is TRBV30 and J usage is TRBJ1-1; 11 bases are shared with TRBD1. Germline lookup yields CDR1 GTSNPN and CDR2 SVGIG (reference sequence). J gave up 3 bases and V 5 bases, and 8 bases lay outside the gene matches. The length of the CDR3 is 15 residues. The CDR3 nucleotides read TGTGCCTGGGTAGGACAGGGGGCAAGGGACACTGAAGCTTTCTTT. It is translated as CAWVGQGARDTEAFF.

The V call is TRBV5-1, the J call TRBJ1-2, with D hard to call. The CDR3 loop spans 18 amino acids. Germline V lookup: CDR1 SGHRS, CDR2 YFSETQ. Trimming left V 2 bases short and J 7 bases short, with 27 bases between. CDR3 loop: CASSFPGTAQQSRIGYTF. CDR3 in DNA: TGCGCCAGCAGCTTCCCCGGAACAGCCCAGCAATCCCGTATTGGCTACACCTTC.

A word on this clone: One end of the junction varies from germline; a read error may be responsible. The chain joins TRBV7-9 to TRBJ2-4; the D gene is possibly TRBD1 (6 bases). The length of the CDR3 is 15 residues. Germline-derived CDR1 and CDR2 are SEHNR and FQNEAQ (reference sequence). DNA for the CDR3: TGTGCCAGCAGCCTGGGACAAACGGAGTTAGACATACAGTACTTC. It is translated as CASSLGQTELDIQYF. Full variable domain (outside the CDR3, taken from reference TRBV7-9 and TRBJ2-4): DTGVSQNPRHKITKRGQNVTFRCDPISEHNRLYWYRQTLGQGPEFLTYFQNEAQLEKSRLLSDRFSAERPKGSFSTLEIQRTEQGDSAMYLCASSLGQTELDIQYFGAGTRLSVL.

This chain uses TRBV7-2 with TRBJ1-2, with D tentatively TRBD1 (5 bases). The CDR3 runs to 15 residues. V gave up 5 bases and J gave up 4 bases, with 17 bases separating them. Germline CDR1 is SGHTA and CDR2 is FQGNSA. The DNA for the CDR3 is TGTGCCAGCAGCCTCACGACAGCGGGTCGCTATGGCTACACCTTC. It codes for CASSLTTAGRYGYTF.

Here the CDR3 DNA reads TGCAGCGTTGTGGGGACCCCGACAGGCTGGGAGACCCAGTACTTC. Protein sequence: CSVVGTPTGWETQYF. The genes are TRBV29-1 and TRBJ2-5, with D tentatively TRBD1 (6 bases). From germline, CDR1 is SQVTM and CDR2 ANQGSEA. The CDR3 totals 15 residues. Trimming took 4 bases from V and 5 from J, leaving 20 bases between them.

The DNA for the CDR3 is TGTGCCAGCTCCACTAGCGGTCTCTCCTACGAGCAGTACTTC. Encoded protein: CASSTSGLSYEQYF. The V call is TRBV18, the J call TRBJ2-7; 8 bases agree with TRBD2. Trimming at V came to 6 bases and at J to 0 bases, leaving 4 bases not matched to a gene. This CDR3 spans 14 amino acids. The V gene's germline CDR1 is KGHSH and CDR2 LQKENI. The full variable domain, in which reference TRBV18 and TRBJ2-7 provide the parts outside the CDR3, is NAGVMQNPRHLVRRRGQEARLRCSPMKGHSHVYWYRQLPEEGLKFMVYLQKENIIDESGMPKERFSAEFPKEGPSILRIQQVVRGDSAAYFCASSTSGLSYEQYFGPGTRLTVT.

The chain joins TRBV6-5 to TRBJ2-1; 10 bases match TRBD2. The CDR3 has 15 residues. Germline CDR1 is MNHEY and CDR2 is SVGAGI. Losses at the gene ends were 6 bases for V and 12 bases for J; bases not matched to a gene: 14. CDR3: CASSPSSGRTLGQFF. In DNA, the CDR3 is TGTGCCAGCAGCCCCTCTAGCGGGAGAACCCTCGGGCAGTTCTTC.

This chain links TRBV7-8 with TRBJ2-7; D not certain. CDR1 SGHVS and CDR2 FQNEAQ come from the germline V gene. This CDR3 is built from 14 residues. The ends were cut back, 5 bases at V and 0 bases at J, with 11 bases in the middle. CDR3 sequence reads: CASSLYYSSYEQYF. CDR3 coding DNA: TGTGCCAGCAGCCTTTACTACAGCTCCTACGAGCAGTACTTC. Supplemented by reference TRBV7-8 and TRBJ2-7, the full variable domain reads GAGVSQSPRYKVAKRGQDVALRCDPISGHVSLFWYQQALGQGPEFLTYFQNEAQLDKSGLPSDRFFAERPEGSVSTLKIQRTQQEDSAVYLCASSLYYSSYEQYFGPGTRLTVT.

V is TRBV30 and J is TRBJ1-6, with D unclear. Trimming removed 4 bases at V and 7 bases at J, with 5 bases between. The germline gives CDR1 GTSNPN, CDR2 SVGIG (reference sequence). The CDR3 contains 11 residues. This CDR3 is CAWTINSPLHF. In DNA, the CDR3 is TGTGCCTGGACCATCAATTCACCCCTCCACTTT.

The gene calls are TRBV21-1 and TRBJ1-2. TRBV21-1 is listed as a pseudogene. The CDR3 totals 11 residues. For the CDR3, the DNA is TGTGCCAGCAACAAGGAAAATGGCTACACCTTC. Its translation is CASNKENGYTF.

The rearrangement uses TRBV2 and TRBJ2-3, with 9 bases aligning to TRBD2. Trimming cost V 5 bases and J 0 bases; bases outside gene matches: 3. Germline V CDR1 and CDR2: SNHLY, FYNNEI. This CDR3 region has 15 residues. DNA of the CDR3: TGTGCCAGCAGTATTACTAGCGGGAGCACAGATACGCAGTATTTT. Protein: CASSITSGSTDTQYF.

This chain joins TRBV9 and TRBJ1-4; no definite D call. CDR3 length: 14 amino acids. Trimming removed 5 bases at V and 8 bases at J, with 16 bases between. The V gene's germline CDR1 is SGDLS and CDR2 YYNGEE. For the CDR3, the DNA is TGTGCCAGCAGGAAGGGTGCGTCCGGCGAAAAACTGTTTTTT. It codes for CASRKGASGEKLFF.

The rearrangement uses TRBV4-3 and TRBJ2-1; maybe TRBD2 (5 bases). The CDR3 loop spans 16 amino acids. V lost 0 bases and J lost 8, with 17 bases in between. Germline CDR1 reads LGHNA; CDR2 reads YSLEER. CDR3 loop: CASSQDKDPRVDEQFF. CDR3 sequence (DNA): TGCGCCAGCAGCCAAGACAAGGACCCGCGGGTTGATGAGCAGTTCTTC.

The chain uses TRBV7-9 and TRBJ2-7; 8 bases agree with TRBD1. Germline values: CDR1 SEHNR, CDR2 FQNEAQ (reference sequence). The CDR3 runs to 16 residues. The V and J ends lost 2 bases and 1 base, in that order; junction bases with no gene match: 7. CDR3 DNA sequence: TGTGCCAGCAGCTTATTGGATGGACAGGGATCCTACGAGCAGTACTTC. As protein: CASSLLDGQGSYEQYF. Together with reference TRBV7-9 and TRBJ2-7, the CDR3 gives the full variable domain: DTGVSQNPRHKITKRGQNVTFRCDPISEHNRLYWYRQTLGQGPEFLTYFQNEAQLEKSRLLSDRFSAERPKGSFSTLEIQRTEQGDSAMYLCASSLLDGQGSYEQYFGPGTRLTVT.

The chain uses TRBV13 and TRBJ1-2; perhaps TRBD1 as D (5 bases). Germline loops: CDR1 PRHDT, CDR2 FYEKMQ (reference sequence). This CDR3 spans 14 amino acids. The germline V and J ends were trimmed by 5 bases and 4 bases, with 14 bases remaining between them. This chain's CDR3 is CASSTRGGAYGYTF. The CDR3 region has the DNA TGTGCCAGCAGCACCAGAGGTGGGGCCTATGGCTACACCTTC.

The chain couples TRBV5-1 to TRBJ2-4; possibly TRBD2 for D (5 bases). Germline V gene sequence: CDR1 SGHRS, CDR2 YFSETQ. V was cut by 0 bases and J by 8 bases, with 12 bases left in between. The CDR3 runs 14 residues. The CDR3 region is CASSLASGWDIQYF. CDR3 nucleotides: TGCGCCAGCAGCTTGGCCTCGGGGTGGGACATTCAGTACTTC.